A single sample gave rise to the 16 T cell receptor beta chains below, sequenced in a study of shared clonotypes between healthy human individuals. TCRdb keeps only in-frame clones here, not all; method: immunoSEQ multiplex PCR. Of roughly 2.4 million clones listed, approximately 96% are singletons. Sequenced material: naive CD4+ T cells sorted from blood. Subset here: CD45RA+ positively selected. These receptors all come from a young man in good health.

This chain uses TRBV7-5 with TRBJ2-5; the table's TRBD1 call for D was not verified on the DNA. TRBV7-5 is a pseudogene segment. The CDR3 is 14 amino acids. The CDR3 DNA is TGTGCCAGAAGCTTGGGCATTCAACAAGAGACCCAGTACTTC. Its protein product is CARSLGIQQETQYF.

The CDR3 protein is CASPRGGGEETQYF. In nucleotides, the CDR3 is TGCGCCAGCCCTCGGGGGGGAGGGGAAGAGACCCAGTACTTC. V is TRBV10-2 and J is TRBJ2-5, with 8 bases identical to TRBD2. V dropped 8 bases and J dropped 3; count of bases not matched to a gene: 8. From germline, CDR1 is WSHSY and CDR2 SAAADI. This CDR3 is built from 14 residues.

V usage is TRBV6-4 and J usage is TRBJ1-3; D is ambiguous. Germline CDR1 reads MRHNA; CDR2 reads SNTAGT. The V end was cut by 10 bases, the J end by 1 base, with 20 bases between. The CDR3 length is 16 residues. The CDR3 DNA follows: TGTGCCACCCCACGTTGCCGCAACCTTTCTGGAAACACCATATATTTT. Translating gives CATPRCRNLSGNTIYF.

As to this clone: Distinct nucleotide sequences in the sample also encode this CDR3. This chain joins TRBV5-1 and TRBJ2-5, with 11 nucleotides matching TRBD2. The V segment lost 0 bases and the J segment 5 bases; nucleotides outside the gene matches: 6. Germline V lookup: CDR1 SGHRS, CDR2 YFSETQ. The CDR3 totals 16 residues. This CDR3 is CASSLGLAGGAETQYF. The CDR3 nucleotides read TGCGCCAGCAGCTTGGGCCTAGCGGGAGGCGCGGAGACCCAGTACTTC.

The genes are TRBV4-1 and TRBJ1-4, with D unresolved. This CDR3 is 14 amino acids long. The ends were cut back, 1 base at V and 8 bases at J, with 11 bases in the middle. Germline CDR1 MGHRA, CDR2 YSYEKL. The DNA for the CDR3 is TGCGCCAGCAGCCAAGGAGGTTTGCGAGAAAAACTGTTTTTT. Its protein is CASSQGGLREKLFF.

This clone has a single count. This specimen includes other DNA sequences encoding the same CDR3. The V and J genes are TRBV6-1 and TRBJ1-5; D is ambiguous. Germline V CDR1 and CDR2: MNHNS, SASEGT. V was trimmed by 3 bases and J by 0 bases, leaving 9 bases between them. The CDR3 has 15 residues. The DNA of the CDR3 is TGTGCCAGCAGTGATAGGGCCTATAGCAATCAGCCCCAGCATTTT. Its translation is CASSDRAYSNQPQHF.

The chain joins TRBV5-1 to TRBJ2-3, with D perhaps TRBD1 (5 bases). Per germline, CDR1 SGHRS and CDR2 YFSETQ. The CDR3 contains 15 residues. Trimming pared 2 bases from V and 0 bases from J, leaving 10 bases between. As DNA, the CDR3 is TGCGCCAGCAGCTTCGGACATTCTAGCACAGATACGCAGTATTTT. Its translation is CASSFGHSSTDTQYF.

V usage is TRBV20-1 and J usage is TRBJ1-3, with D unclear. Trimming stripped 7 bases from V and 0 bases from J, with 4 bases between. Germline loops: CDR1 DFQATT, CDR2 SNEGSKA (reference sequence). The CDR3 sequence is 11 residues long. The CDR3 loop reads CSVDSGNTIYF. CDR3 nucleotide sequence: TGCAGTGTTGACTCTGGAAACACCATATATTTT.

In this sample, this clone turned up once. The chain couples TRBV9 to TRBJ1-3; 8 bases are shared with TRBD1. This CDR3 comprises 15 residues. J lost 4 bases, V lost 3 bases, and 6 bases had no gene match. CDR1 and CDR2 (germline): SGDLS, YYNGEE. The CDR3 protein is CASSAGQAAGNTIYF. Written as DNA, the CDR3 is TGTGCCAGCAGCGCGGGACAGGCTGCGGGAAACACCATATATTTT.

This CDR3 reads CASRRQGLGPGYTF. Written as DNA, the CDR3 is TGTGCCAGCAGGCGACAGGGGTTGGGCCCCGGCTACACCTTC. The genes are TRBV6-5 and TRBJ1-2, with 8 bases identical to TRBD1. The ends lost 6 bases at V and 8 bases at J; junction bases unmatched: 11. Germline CDR1 MNHEY, CDR2 SVGAGI. CDR3 size: 14 residues.

This clone was recorded a few times. V and J are TRBV9 and TRBJ2-3, with 7 bases fitting TRBD2. This CDR3 region has 16 residues. Germline lookup yields CDR1 SGDLS and CDR2 YYNGEE. With 0 bases clipped from V and 5 bases from J, the junction kept 9 bases outside the gene matches. CDR3 bases: TGTGCCAGCAGCGTAGGATCCAGCGGGAATCTAGATACGCAGTATTTT. It specifies CASSVGSSGNLDTQYF.

This chain connects TRBV11-2 to TRBJ2-7, with D possibly being TRBD1 (6 bases). CDR1 and CDR2 from the germline V gene are SGHAT and FQNNGV. The CDR3 consists of 14 residues. Between the trimmed V and J ends, which lost 3 bases and 4 bases, there was a span of 13 bases. The CDR3 sequence is CASSLGTTLYEQYF. The CDR3 bases are TGTGCCAGCAGCTTGGGGACAACCCTATACGAGCAGTACTTC.

The rearrangement uses TRBV7-2 and TRBJ1-2; the D gene is possibly TRBD1 (6 bases). The CDR3 runs to 15 residues. Per the germline V gene, CDR1 is SGHTA and CDR2 is FQGNSA. Trimming removed 1 base from V and 2 bases from J, with 11 bases in between. The CDR3 spells CASSLGQAANYGYTF. The CDR3 DNA sequence: TGTGCCAGCAGCTTAGGACAGGCAGCAAACTATGGCTACACCTTC.

With regard to this clone: This sample also contains other DNA sequences that code for the same CDR3. V is TRBV2 and J is TRBJ2-3; D gene unclear. CDR3 length: 12 amino acids. Trimming shortened V by 4 bases and J by 3 bases, and 5 bases separated the two germline ends. Germline CDR1 and CDR2: SNHLY and FYNNEI. CDR3 region: CASSVGTDTQYF. The CDR3 coding sequence is TGTGCCAGCAGTGTCGGAACAGATACGCAGTATTTT.

As to this clone: Other DNA sequences from this sample encode an identical CDR3 as well. The V gene is TRBV6-6, the J gene TRBJ2-7, with unresolved D. The CDR3 sequence is 12 residues long. Germline-derived CDR1 and CDR2 are MNHNY and SVGAGI (reference sequence). Trimming shortened V by 2 bases and J by 2 bases, and 4 bases separated the two germline ends. CDR3 nucleotides: TGTGCCAGCAGTTACGGGCCCTACGAGCAGTACTTC. It encodes CASSYGPYEQYF.

This clone was observed once. The genes are TRBV5-1 and TRBJ2-1; possibly TRBD1 for D (6 bases). The V and J ends lost 3 bases and 4 bases respectively, with 14 bases between them. Germline loops: CDR1 SGHRS, CDR2 YFSETQ. This CDR3 is built from 15 residues. This CDR3 is CASSSDSQNYNEQFF. The DNA for the CDR3 is TGCGCCAGCAGCTCGGACAGCCAGAATTACAATGAGCAGTTCTTC.